This T cell receptor beta chain was documented in a study of cytomegalovirus exposure and HLA in healthy donors listed by TCRdb under 2017. Broadly, across the study: In an earlier analysis of roughly 590 of the donors, less than 350 Gb of sequence data and 117 million unique TCR beta sequences from about 179 million T cells were reported. An early release that covered 640 HLA-typed donors contained approximately 300 gigabases of sequencing data and 85 million to 100 million unique TCR sequences. Of the 300 to 500 genotyped donors, 75% to 85% were placed in the genetic ancestry cluster associated with self-reported Caucasian donors. The aim of the study was to test whether cataloging public T cell receptors could identify signatures of past pathogen exposure. The T cell repertoires of some 670 subjects were profiled by immunosequencing and related to cytomegalovirus serostatus. A separate validation cohort of approximately 130 different subjects was used in addition to the roughly 670-subject first cohort. High-throughput TCR immunosequencing, statistical association of individual TCRs with disease status, and machine learning were combined to predict cytomegalovirus infection status. A later analysis re-analyzed previously published TCR beta repertoires from about 600 donors and added high-resolution HLA genotyping to study TCR occurrence patterns. Rather than using new phenotypic data, the later analysis identified candidate immune exposures from TCR beta sequences and from how often those sequences occurred across donors. In an earlier analysis of 500 to 650 of the donors, high-throughput TCR beta sequencing was used to judge whether each TCR beta V gene segment behaved as functional or pseudogenic. Donor age, sex, ethnicity and CMV serostatus were compiled alongside the repertoire data. A later genetic analysis used genome-wide SNP genotypes for 398 of the 666 donors, treating that subset as a discovery cohort. Every repertoire in the discovery cohort had been generated on one and the same sequencing platform. HLA typing included class I and class II loci at four-digit resolution. The number of typed donors differed by locus: 629-630 for A, B, C, DRB1 and DQB1; approximately 520 for DQA1; approximately 610 for DPA1; and about 470 for DPB1. Several DR-DQ haplotypes were treated as single units for association and clustering because of strong linkage in the cohort. Among over 350 genotyped donors of the cohort, an average of roughly 240,000 unique TCR beta nucleotide sequences were sequenced per donor, roughly 18% of them non-productive.

The library was made by the immunoSEQ multiplex PCR assay. For the multiplex PCR, a mixture combining 60 forward primers for TCR Vbeta segments and 13 reverse primers for TCR Jbeta segments was used. A multiplex PCR assay on genomic DNA amplified the CDR3 region of rearranged TCR beta genes. On the Illumina HiSeq System, the amplified TCR beta libraries were sequenced as 87-base-pair reads. In the original analysis: A later analysis counted about 80 million unique TCR beta chains across the approximately 700 repertoires, and roughly 11 million of these chains were shared by at least two donors. Raw reads were error-corrected and collapsed into unique sequences by a nearest-neighbor algorithm in which closely related sequences were merged to remove PCR and sequencing errors. To assign V, D and J gene segments, CDR3 sequences were aligned to IMGT reference sequences. For a sequence to be retained, a match of at least six nucleotides to both a V gene segment and a J gene segment was required. A rearrangement counted as productive if the CDR3 had no stop codons and remained in frame with V and J, and every other rearrangement counted as non-productive. CDR3 was defined by IMGT convention, running from the second conserved V-encoded cysteine to the conserved J-encoded phenylalanine. In an earlier analysis of around 540 of the donors, sequences lacking an unambiguous match to a single V gene segment were excluded. An earlier analysis of a few hundred of the donors called V segments functional above 56.7% productive rearrangements and segregating when the between-donor standard deviation exceeded 5%. A statistical classification framework was developed to diagnose cytomegalovirus status using the catalog of TCR beta chain sequences. V and J gene assignment, in a later analysis, came from comparing TCR nucleotide sequences with IMGT/GENE-DB human TR gene sequences. In a later analysis, CDR3 sequences and most-parsimonious VDJ recombination scenarios were assigned using the TCRdist pipeline. In a later analysis, each TCR beta chain was defined by its CDR3 amino acid sequence together with its V-gene family, and reads lacking a unique V-gene family were excluded. In a later analysis, around 600 highly shared, low-generation-probability nucleotide sequences were removed to address suspected cross-contamination and a sequencing artifact. In a later analysis, a clonal expansion index for each public chain was calculated from normalized within-repertoire ranks of inferred template counts. Generation probabilities in a later analysis came from a VDJ recombination model fitted to out-of-frame rearrangements, and those results were checked against IGoR. In a later analysis, hypergeometric tests were used to score TCR-TCR, TCR-HLA and TCR-CMV co-occurrence, with a repertoire-size bias correction applied to TCR pairs. In a later analysis, false discovery rates were estimated by permuting HLA or CMV assignments 20 times. A later analysis grouped co-occurring TCRs with DBSCAN, adding TCRdist sequence similarity when clustering within HLA-allele-positive subsets. Co-occurrence clustering excluded repertoires with fewer than 30,000 or more than 120,000 public chains, plus five with anomalous nucleotide sharing. Imported from immuneACCESS, the table was reduced by TCRdb to in-frame sequences with V and J called. These copies leave out some clones; in studies compared against another copy, an unresolved V gene accounts for under half, and the cause of the remainder is not known. V and J calls and clone size come straight from that table; D and trimming were deduced from the DNA. The table for this sample lists hundreds of thousands of clones; about 75% of them were counted only once. Roughly 1.9% of the sample comes from the top ten.

The cohort was made up of under 800 healthy bone marrow donors. At the time of sampling, all cohort members were nominally healthy, though unrecorded immune exposures were likely present. The donor was CMV seronegative and belonged to the group of 352 seronegative cohort members. Each donor provided a peripheral blood sample, and peripheral blood mononuclear cells were used for TCR beta sequencing. The Qiagen DNeasy Blood Extraction Kit was used to extract genomic DNA from the blood cell samples. The research as a whole found: The study gave a list of 150 to 200 TCR beta chains associated with cytomegalovirus. Compared with equally common non-associated chains, HLA-associated TCR beta chains in a later analysis were more clonally expanded and had lower generation probabilities. In a later analysis, several top co-occurrence clusters were reported to appear linked to parvovirus B19, influenza, CMV and Epstein-Barr virus. Assigning TCR associations to individual alleles was difficult when HLA alleles, especially DR and DQ, strongly co-occurred. Presence/absence analyses assumed roughly uniform sequencing depth across donors, an assumption that may not hold. Most CMV-associated TCR beta chains appeared to be HLA-restricted in a later analysis, and the HLA associations seemed to be driven largely by CMV exposure. The 87-base-pair reads could not distinguish some IMGT-functional V segments, including TRBV6-2 and TRBV6-3, so those segments were excluded. The only immune exposure information available for the cohort was CMV serostatus. Because HLA typing was unavailable for some donors at each locus, only the typed subset was used in association tests. In vitro tests confirmed that three of the cytomegalovirus-associated TCR beta chains recognize cytomegalovirus antigens. Correlated functional status among segregating V segments might reflect linkage disequilibrium, but an unknown experimental factor could not be ruled out. Most TCR sequences were seen in very few donors, while some public TCRs were found in many individuals. A cluster of highly shared sequence variants was judged likely to be a technical artifact of the sequencing pipeline. Cytomegalovirus status was reported to be diagnosed by the classifier with high specificity and sensitivity in both the original and validation cohorts. A further reported finding was that TCR beta sequences accurately predicted the HLA-A and HLA-B alleles for most subjects in the first cohort. According to a later genetic analysis, donors in an Asian-associated ancestry cluster had fewer N-insertions in productive TCRs than the approximately 690-donor mean. The authors suggested that the approach could potentially be extended to other disease states and immunological phenotypes. V-gene and J-gene trimming of TCR beta chains was associated with a missense DCLRE1C variant in a later genetic analysis, and the association was replicated in an independent cohort. Specific HLA alleles were associated with 16,951 TCR beta sequences at a false discovery rate of 0.05 in a later analysis. In this cohort, only TCR beta chains were sequenced, and detectable features were limited by the absence of alpha or paired-chain data. An earlier analysis of 450 to 750 of the donors showed that most TCR beta V segments appeared in productive rearrangements either about 87% or about 30% of the time, which broadly matched IMGT annotations. A later analysis found that TCR association rates varied across HLA loci, with DRB1 alleles showing the most associated TCRs and HLA-C alleles the fewest. Because counts were too low, roughly 16 rarely observed V segments, including chromosome 9 orphons, were excluded from the earlier analysis of a few hundred of the donors.

Regarding this clone: The specificity of this receptor is unknown. The record has no base qualities; no much larger clone is one base away.

Based on the germline V gene (reference sequence), the CDR1 and CDR2 sequences are LNHDA and SQIVND. V and J are trimmed by 3 bases and 7 bases, and the gene matches miss 8 bases of the junction. The cysteine opens and the phenylalanine closes a CDR3 of 14 amino acids. Only CDR3 DNA is held: 42 bases, read in frame from base 1. The clonotype originates from a man between 18 and 29 years old in good health and CMV-seronegative. Sequencing was performed on PBMCs. This receptor chain uses TRBV19 and TRBJ1-2, with 7 bases aligning to TRBD1. The CDR3 region: CASSIQQGIGGYTF. The nucleotide sequence reads TGTGCCAGTAGTATCCAACAGGGGATCGGTGGCTACACCTTC.